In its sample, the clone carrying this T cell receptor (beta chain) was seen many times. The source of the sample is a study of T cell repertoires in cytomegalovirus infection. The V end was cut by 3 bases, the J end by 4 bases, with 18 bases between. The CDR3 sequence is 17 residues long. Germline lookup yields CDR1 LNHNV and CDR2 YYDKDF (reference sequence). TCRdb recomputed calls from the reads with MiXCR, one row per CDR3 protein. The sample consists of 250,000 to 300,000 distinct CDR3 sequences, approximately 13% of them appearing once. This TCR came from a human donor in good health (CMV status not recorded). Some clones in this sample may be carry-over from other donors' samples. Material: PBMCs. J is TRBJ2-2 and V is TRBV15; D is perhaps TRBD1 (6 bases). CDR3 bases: TGTGCCACCAGCAGGAGAGGGGGACGACCTCCCACCGGGGAGCTGTTTTTT. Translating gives CATSRRGGRPPTGELFF.